This T cell receptor (beta chain) was retrieved from a study of response to subunit inactivated influenza vaccine. Study results and caveats: That few new T cells are recruited by each seasonal influenza vaccination was the authors' suggestion.

This clonotype was seen more than once but under ten times. The antigen is undetermined. The ends were cut back, 7 bases at V and 5 bases at J, with 12 bases in the middle. The CDR3 consists of 12 residues. Using its own MiXCR run on the RT-PCR reads, TCRdb lists one record per CDR3 protein. The table records roughly 540,000 distinct CDR3 sequences, around a quarter of them present only once. The same data also contributed to another study, on T cells expressing NK-cell markers. That paper notes: Template switching by 5'RACE with UMIs generated the TCR beta cDNA. Investigators obtained TCR beta repertoires from sorted CD3+CD56+NKG2C+, CD3+CD56+NKG2C- and CD3+CD56-NKG2C+ T cells.

The clonotype comes from a man aged 45-65 years who received an inactivated influenza vaccine. V and J are TRBV12-3 or TRBV12-4 and TRBJ2-7; perhaps TRBD1 as D (5 bases). The sample was CD4+ T cells sorted from PBMCs, taken roughly 12 days after vaccination. DNA of the CDR3: TGTGCCAGCAAATGGGGCGTCAACGAGCAGTACTTC. The encoded protein is CASKWGVNEQYF.